The entry below gives a single TCR beta chain sequence along with its context. The clone's antigen remains unknown. No base-level quality is on record; no much larger clone is a single base apart. These data belong to a study of cytomegalovirus exposure and HLA in healthy donors (dated by TCRdb to about 2017). A note on the overall study: According to an earlier analysis of several hundred of the donors, about 179 million T cells yielded over 100 million unique TCR beta sequences and 250 to 350 Gb of sequence data. Around 320 gigabases of sequencing data and roughly 90 million unique TCR sequences were included in an early release covering roughly 700 HLA-typed donors. Among the roughly 400 genotyped donors, approximately 82% belonged to the genetic ancestry cluster associated with self-reported Caucasian donors. The aim of the study was to test whether cataloging public T cell receptors could identify signatures of past pathogen exposure. The study used immunosequencing to profile the T cell repertoires of approximately 630 subjects and linked those repertoires to cytomegalovirus serostatus. Besides the first cohort of around 700 subjects, a separate validation cohort made up of about 120 different subjects was used. To predict cytomegalovirus infection status, the study combined high-throughput TCR immunosequencing, statistical association of individual TCRs with disease status, and machine learning. A later analysis re-analyzed previously published TCR beta repertoires from 500 to 700 donors and added high-resolution HLA genotyping to study TCR occurrence patterns. Rather than using new phenotypic data, the later analysis identified candidate immune exposures from TCR beta sequences and from how often those sequences occurred across donors. To decide whether each TCR beta V gene segment behaved as functional or pseudogenic, an earlier analysis of fewer than 750 of the donors relied on high-throughput TCR beta sequencing. Donor age, sex, ethnicity and CMV serostatus were compiled together with the repertoire data. A later genetic analysis used genome-wide SNP genotypes for 398 of the 666 donors, treating that subset as a discovery cohort. Every repertoire in the discovery cohort had been generated on one and the same sequencing platform. Both class I and class II loci were covered by HLA typing, at four-digit resolution. Typing coverage varied by locus: about 620-640 donors for A, B, C, DRB1 and DQB1; approximately 500 for DQA1; over 600 for DPA1; approximately 490 for DPB1. Four or five DR-DQ haplotypes were handled as single units for association and clustering because linkage in the cohort was strong. On average, around 230,000 unique TCR beta nucleotide sequences were sequenced per donor among several hundred genotyped donors of the cohort, with about 17% of those sequences being non-productive. On the study overall, not on this receptor specifically: Correlated functional status among segregating V segments might reflect linkage disequilibrium, but an unknown experimental factor could not be ruled out. Immune exposure information for the cohort was limited to CMV serostatus. HLA typing was unavailable for some donors at each locus, so association tests used only the typed subset. A further reported finding was that TCR beta sequences accurately predicted the HLA-A and HLA-B alleles for most subjects in the first cohort. This cohort had only TCR beta chains sequenced, and the lack of alpha or paired-chain data limited which features could be detected. Several of the top co-occurrence clusters appeared to be linked to parvovirus B19, influenza, CMV and Epstein-Barr virus, according to a later analysis. The study gave a list of some 150 TCR beta chains associated with cytomegalovirus. Assigning TCR associations to individual alleles was difficult when HLA alleles, especially DR and DQ, strongly co-occurred. A later analysis associated 17,000 or so TCR beta sequences with specific HLA alleles at a false discovery rate of 0.05. According to a later genetic analysis, donors in an Asian-associated ancestry cluster had fewer N-insertions in productive TCRs than the roughly 670-donor mean. An association between a missense DCLRE1C variant and V-gene and J-gene trimming of TCR beta chains was found in a later genetic analysis and replicated in an independent cohort. In a later analysis, most CMV-associated TCR beta chains were found to appear HLA-restricted, with HLA associations seemingly driven largely by CMV exposure. Most TCR sequences were seen in very few donors, while some public TCRs were found in many individuals. An earlier analysis of around 500 of the donors showed that most TCR beta V segments appeared in productive rearrangements either about 87% or about 30% of the time, which broadly matched IMGT annotations. A later analysis found that HLA-associated TCR beta chains were more clonally expanded and had lower generation probabilities than equally common non-associated chains. In vitro tests confirmed that a few of the cytomegalovirus-associated TCR beta chains recognize cytomegalovirus antigens. According to a later analysis, TCR association rates differed among HLA loci, with DRB1 alleles showing the most associated TCRs and HLA-C alleles showing the fewest. A group of highly shared sequence variants was considered likely to be a technical artifact of the sequencing pipeline. Presence/absence analyses assumed roughly uniform sequencing depth across donors, an assumption that may not hold. Because counts were too low, about 15 rarely observed V segments, including chromosome 9 orphons, were left out of the earlier analysis of about 620 of the donors. Because the 87-base-pair reads could not distinguish some IMGT-functional V segments, including TRBV6-2 and TRBV6-3, those segments were excluded. According to the authors, the approach could potentially be generalized to other disease states and immunological phenotypes. The classifier was reported to diagnose cytomegalovirus status with high specificity and sensitivity in both the original and validation cohorts.

The CDR3 numbers 13 residues from cysteine through phenylalanine. The kept DNA is CDR3 alone, 39 bases in frame from the first base. CDR1 and CDR2 (SGHDT, YYEEEE) derive from the germline V gene. V is cut by 3 bases and J by 5 bases, and the space between the germline ends is 11 bases. The cohort was made up of several hundred healthy bone marrow donors. All cohort members were sampled while nominally healthy, although unrecorded immune exposures were likely present. The donor was CMV seropositive and belonged to the group of a few hundred seropositive cohort members. A peripheral blood sample was collected from each donor, and TCR beta sequencing was performed on peripheral blood mononuclear cells. The Qiagen DNeasy Blood Extraction Kit was used to extract genomic DNA from the blood cell samples. The receptor library was made with the immunoSEQ multiplex PCR assay. A mixture of 60 forward primers for TCR Vbeta segments and 13 reverse primers for TCR Jbeta segments was used in the multiplex PCR. The CDR3 region of rearranged TCR beta genes was amplified from genomic DNA with a multiplex PCR assay. Amplified TCR beta libraries were sequenced as 87-base-pair reads on the Illumina HiSeq System. On the authors' methods: A later analysis tallied approximately 87 million unique TCR beta chains across the 666 repertoires, and around 9.9 million of those chains were shared by two or more donors. Raw reads were error-corrected and collapsed into unique sequences with a nearest-neighbor algorithm that merged closely related sequences to remove PCR and sequencing errors. To assign V, D and J gene segments, CDR3 sequences were aligned to IMGT reference sequences. For a sequence to be retained, a match of at least six nucleotides to both a V gene segment and a J gene segment was required. A rearrangement was called productive if the CDR3 had no stop codons and remained in frame with V and J, and every other rearrangement was called non-productive. Following IMGT convention, CDR3 was defined as the stretch from the second conserved V-encoded cysteine up to the conserved J-encoded phenylalanine. Sequences without an unambiguous match to a single V gene segment were excluded from the earlier analysis of approximately 600 of the donors. An earlier analysis of around 600 of the donors classified V segments as functional when productive rearrangements were above 56.7% and as segregating when the standard deviation between donors was above 5%. A statistical classification framework was built for diagnosing cytomegalovirus status from the catalog of TCR beta chain sequences. V and J gene assignment, in a later analysis, came from comparing TCR nucleotide sequences with IMGT/GENE-DB human TR gene sequences. A later analysis assigned CDR3 sequences and most-parsimonious VDJ recombination scenarios with the TCRdist pipeline. In a later analysis, every TCR beta chain was defined by the combination of its CDR3 amino acid sequence and its V-gene family, and reads without a unique V-gene family were dropped. A later analysis removed 592 highly shared, low-generation-probability nucleotide sequences to deal with suspected cross-contamination and a sequencing artifact. For each public chain, a later analysis derived a clonal expansion index from normalized ranks of inferred template counts within each repertoire. Generation probabilities in a later analysis came from a VDJ recombination model fitted to out-of-frame rearrangements, and those results were checked against IGoR. A later analysis scored TCR-TCR, TCR-HLA and TCR-CMV co-occurrence with hypergeometric tests, applying a repertoire-size bias correction to TCR pairs. To estimate false discovery rates, a later analysis permuted the HLA or CMV assignments 20 times. In a later analysis, co-occurring TCRs were grouped using DBSCAN, and TCRdist sequence similarity was added for clustering within HLA-allele-positive subsets. For co-occurrence clustering, repertoires with fewer than 30,000 or more than 120,000 public chains were excluded, along with roughly 5 repertoires with anomalous nucleotide sharing. In its TCRdb copy, this immuneACCESS table keeps in-frame sequences only and misses some clones. Where compared with another copy, unresolved V genes explain less than half of these, and the others have no known cause. V, J and clone size reflect that table, while D and trimming were determined from the DNA. This sample has some 120,000 clones in its table, and roughly 82% of those were observed once. 2.5% to 3% of the sample belongs to the ten largest clones.

This receptor chain uses TRBV5-6 and TRBJ2-5; perhaps TRBD1 is the D gene, with 6 bases matching. The TCR was taken from a woman aged 18-30 years in good health and CMV-seropositive. The specimen was PBMCs. The CDR3 corresponds to CASSYRVGETQYF. In nucleotide form, the sequence is TGTGCCAGCAGCTACAGGGTCGGGGAGACCCAGTACTTC.